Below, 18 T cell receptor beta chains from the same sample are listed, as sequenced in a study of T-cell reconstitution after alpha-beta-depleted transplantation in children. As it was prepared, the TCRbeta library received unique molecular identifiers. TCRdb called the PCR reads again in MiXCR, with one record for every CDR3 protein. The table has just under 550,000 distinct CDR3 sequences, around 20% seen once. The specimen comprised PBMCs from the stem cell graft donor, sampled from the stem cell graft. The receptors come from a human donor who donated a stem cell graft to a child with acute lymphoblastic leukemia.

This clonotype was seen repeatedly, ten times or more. The CDR3 loop reads CASRQGNIQYF. DNA of the CDR3: TGCGCCAGCAGACAGGGGAACATTCAGTACTTC. The rearrangement uses TRBV5-1 and TRBJ2-4; 7 positions match TRBD1. Germline CDR1 SGHRS, CDR2 YFSETQ. Trimming at V came to 5 bases and at J to 7 bases, leaving 0 bases not matched to a gene. The CDR3 has 11 residues.

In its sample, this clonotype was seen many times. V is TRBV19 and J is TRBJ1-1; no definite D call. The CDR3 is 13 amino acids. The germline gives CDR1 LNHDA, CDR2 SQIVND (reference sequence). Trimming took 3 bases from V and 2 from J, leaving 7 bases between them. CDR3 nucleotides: TGTGCCAGTAGTATCAATTATAACACTGAAGCTTTCTTT. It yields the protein CASSINYNTEAFF. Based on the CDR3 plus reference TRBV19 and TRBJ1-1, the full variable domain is DGGITQSPKYLFRKEGQNVTLSCEQNLNHDAMYWYRQDPGQGLRLIYYSQIVNDFQKGDIAEGYSVSREKKESFPLTVTSAQKNPTAFYLCASSINYNTEAFFGQGTRLTVV.

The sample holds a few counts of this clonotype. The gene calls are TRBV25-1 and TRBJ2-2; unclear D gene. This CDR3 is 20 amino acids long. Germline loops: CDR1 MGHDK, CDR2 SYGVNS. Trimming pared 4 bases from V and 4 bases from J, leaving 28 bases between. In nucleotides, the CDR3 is TGTGCCAGCAGTGCTGCCCGCATGGCCAAACCGATCACTCCCACCGGGGAGCTGTTTTTT. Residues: CASSAARMAKPITPTGELFF.

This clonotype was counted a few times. CDR3 amino acids: CASSFIGGGQPQHF. The CDR3 DNA reads TGTGCCAGCAGCTTCATAGGTGGCGGCCAGCCCCAGCATTTT. The V gene is TRBV7-2, the J gene TRBJ1-5; D remains unclear. Trimming pared 3 bases from V and 7 bases from J, leaving 13 bases between. The germline CDR1 and CDR2 sequences are SGHTA and FQGNSA. The CDR3 totals 14 residues.

CDR3 residues: CSARASNTEAFF. CDR3 in DNA: TGCAGTGCCAGGGCGTCGAACACTGAAGCTTTCTTT. The J gene is TRBJ1-1, the V gene TRBV20-1; TRBD1 is a possible D gene (5 bases). CDR1 and CDR2 from the germline V gene are DFQATT and SNEGSKA (reference sequence). With 6 bases removed from V and 1 base from J, the gap between germline ends came to 9 bases. The CDR3 sequence is 12 residues long.

The CDR3 DNA reads as TGTGCCAGCCGACCGGGACAGGCATACTCTGGGGCCAACGTCCTGACTTTC. It is translated as CASRPGQAYSGANVLTF. The chain is built from TRBV7-3 and TRBJ2-6; 8 nucleotides line up with TRBD1. CDR3 length: 17 amino acids. V was pared by 8 bases and J by 0 bases, with 9 bases of the junction left unmatched. The germline V gene has CDR1 SGHTA and CDR2 FQGTGA.

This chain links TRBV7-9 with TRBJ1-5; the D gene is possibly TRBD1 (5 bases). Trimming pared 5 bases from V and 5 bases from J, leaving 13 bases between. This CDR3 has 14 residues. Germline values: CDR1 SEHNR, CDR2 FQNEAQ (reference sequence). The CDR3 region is CASSRDGSHQPQHF. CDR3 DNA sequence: TGTGCCAGCAGCCGGGACGGTTCTCATCAGCCCCAGCATTTT.

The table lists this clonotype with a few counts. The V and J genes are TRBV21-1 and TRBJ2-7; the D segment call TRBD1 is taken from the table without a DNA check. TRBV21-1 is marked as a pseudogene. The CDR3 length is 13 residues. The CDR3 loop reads CASSKPGAYEQYF. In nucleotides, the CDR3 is TGTGCCAGCAGCAAACCCGGGGCCTACGAGCAGTACTTC.

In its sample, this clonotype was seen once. The CDR3 is CAIGTSGTDTQYF. CDR3 DNA: TGTGCCATCGGGACTAGCGGTACAGATACGCAGTATTTT. The chain couples TRBV15 to TRBJ2-3; 11 nucleotides agree with TRBD2. The CDR3 extends over 13 amino acids. Trimming removed 10 bases from V and 3 bases from J; junction bases left unmatched: 3. The germline V gene encodes CDR1 LNHNV and CDR2 YYDKDF (reference sequence).

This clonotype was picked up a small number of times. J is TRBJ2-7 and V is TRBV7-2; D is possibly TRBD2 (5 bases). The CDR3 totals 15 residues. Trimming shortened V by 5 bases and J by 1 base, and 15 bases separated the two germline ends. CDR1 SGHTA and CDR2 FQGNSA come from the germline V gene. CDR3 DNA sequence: TGTGCCAGCAGCACGCAAACCGGGGTTTCCTACGAGCAGTACTTC. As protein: CASSTQTGVSYEQYF.

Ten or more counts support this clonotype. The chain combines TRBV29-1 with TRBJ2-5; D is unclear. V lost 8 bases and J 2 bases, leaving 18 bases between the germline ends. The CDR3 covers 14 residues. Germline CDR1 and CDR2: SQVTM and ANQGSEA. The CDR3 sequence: CSLNLDEHQETQYF. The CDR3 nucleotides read TGCAGCCTCAATCTGGACGAACATCAAGAGACCCAGTACTTC.

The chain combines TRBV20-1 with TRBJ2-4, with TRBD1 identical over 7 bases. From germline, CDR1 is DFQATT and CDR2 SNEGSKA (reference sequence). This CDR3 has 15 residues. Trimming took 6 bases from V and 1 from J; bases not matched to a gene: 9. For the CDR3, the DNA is TGCAGTGCAAACAGGGGATTCGGGGCCAAAAACATTCAGTACTTC. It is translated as CSANRGFGAKNIQYF.

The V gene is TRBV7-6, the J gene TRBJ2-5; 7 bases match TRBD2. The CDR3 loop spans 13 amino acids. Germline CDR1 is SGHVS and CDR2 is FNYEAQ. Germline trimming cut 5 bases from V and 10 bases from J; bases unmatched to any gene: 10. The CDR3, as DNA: TGTGCCAGCAGCGCCACATTACGGGGGGACCAGTACTTC. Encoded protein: CASSATLRGDQYF.

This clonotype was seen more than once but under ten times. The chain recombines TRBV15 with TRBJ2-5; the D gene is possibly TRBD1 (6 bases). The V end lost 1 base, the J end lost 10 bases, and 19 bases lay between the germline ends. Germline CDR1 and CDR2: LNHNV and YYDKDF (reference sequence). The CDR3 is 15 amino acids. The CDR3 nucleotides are TGTGCCACCAGCAGAGGTCCTAACAGGGAACCCAGCCAGTACTTC. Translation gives CATSRGPNREPSQYF.

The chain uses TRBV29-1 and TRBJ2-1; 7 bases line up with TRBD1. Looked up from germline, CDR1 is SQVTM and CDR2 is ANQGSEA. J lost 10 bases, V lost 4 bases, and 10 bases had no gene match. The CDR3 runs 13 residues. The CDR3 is CSVGVLGGGEQFF. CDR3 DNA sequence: TGCAGCGTTGGAGTACTAGGGGGCGGGGAGCAGTTCTTC.

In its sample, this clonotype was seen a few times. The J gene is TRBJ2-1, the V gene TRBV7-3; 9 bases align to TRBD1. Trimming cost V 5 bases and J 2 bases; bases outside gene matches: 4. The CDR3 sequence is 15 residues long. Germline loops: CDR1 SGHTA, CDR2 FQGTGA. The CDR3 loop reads CASSATGGTYNEQFF. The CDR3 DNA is TGTGCCAGCAGCGCCACAGGGGGCACCTACAATGAGCAGTTCTTC.

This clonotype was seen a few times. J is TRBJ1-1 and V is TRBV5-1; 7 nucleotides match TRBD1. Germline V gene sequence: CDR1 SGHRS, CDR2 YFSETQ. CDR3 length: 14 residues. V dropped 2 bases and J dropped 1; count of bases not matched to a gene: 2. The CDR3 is CASSFRQGNTEAFF. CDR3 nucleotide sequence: TGCGCCAGCAGCTTCAGACAGGGGAACACTGAAGCTTTCTTT. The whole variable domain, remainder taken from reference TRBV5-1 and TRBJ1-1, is KAGVTQTPRYLIKTRGQQVTLSCSPISGHRSVSWYQQTPGQGLQFLFEYFSETQRNKGNFPGRFSGRQFSNSRSEMNVSTLELGDSALYLCASSFRQGNTEAFFGQGTRLTVV.

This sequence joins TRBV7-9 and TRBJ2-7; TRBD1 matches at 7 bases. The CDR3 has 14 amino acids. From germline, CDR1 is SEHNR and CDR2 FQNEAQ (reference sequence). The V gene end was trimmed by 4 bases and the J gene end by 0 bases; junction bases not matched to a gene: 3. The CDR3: CASSSTGNSYEQYF. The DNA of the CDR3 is TGTGCCAGCAGCTCGACAGGGAACTCCTACGAGCAGTACTTC.